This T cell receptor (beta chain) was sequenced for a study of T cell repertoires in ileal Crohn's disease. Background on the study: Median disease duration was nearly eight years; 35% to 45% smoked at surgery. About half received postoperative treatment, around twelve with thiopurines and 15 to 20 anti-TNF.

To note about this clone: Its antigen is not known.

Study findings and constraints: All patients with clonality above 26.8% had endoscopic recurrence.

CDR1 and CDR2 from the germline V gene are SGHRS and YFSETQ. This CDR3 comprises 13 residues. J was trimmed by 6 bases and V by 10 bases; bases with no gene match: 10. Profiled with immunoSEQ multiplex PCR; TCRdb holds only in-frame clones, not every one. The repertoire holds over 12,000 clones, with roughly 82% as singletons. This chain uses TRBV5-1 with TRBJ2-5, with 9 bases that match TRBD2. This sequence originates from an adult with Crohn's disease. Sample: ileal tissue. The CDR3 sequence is CASFSGTSKTQYF. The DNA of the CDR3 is TGCGCCTCCTTCTCCGGGACTAGCAAGACCCAGTACTTC.